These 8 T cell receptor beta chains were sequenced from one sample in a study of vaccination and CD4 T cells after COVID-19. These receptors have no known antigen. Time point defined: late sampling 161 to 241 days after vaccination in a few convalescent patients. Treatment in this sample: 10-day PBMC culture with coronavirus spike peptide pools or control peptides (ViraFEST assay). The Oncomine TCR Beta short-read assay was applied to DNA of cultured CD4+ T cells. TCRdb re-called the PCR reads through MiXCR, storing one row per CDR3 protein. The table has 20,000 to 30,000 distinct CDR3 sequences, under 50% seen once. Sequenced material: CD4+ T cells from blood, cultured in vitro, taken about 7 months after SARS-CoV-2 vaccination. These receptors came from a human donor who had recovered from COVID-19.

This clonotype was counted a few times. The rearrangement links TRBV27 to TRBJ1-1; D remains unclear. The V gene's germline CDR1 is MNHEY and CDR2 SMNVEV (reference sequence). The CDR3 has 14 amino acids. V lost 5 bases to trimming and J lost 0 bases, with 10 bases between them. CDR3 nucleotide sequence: TGTGCCAGCAGTCAAGGATTCATGAACACTGAAGCTTTCTTT. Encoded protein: CASSQGFMNTEAFF.

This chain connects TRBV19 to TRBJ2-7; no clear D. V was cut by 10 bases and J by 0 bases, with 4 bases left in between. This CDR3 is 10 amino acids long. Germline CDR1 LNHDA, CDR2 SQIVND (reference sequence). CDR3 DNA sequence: TGTGCCATCCCCTCCTACGAGCAGTACTTC. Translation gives CAIPSYEQYF. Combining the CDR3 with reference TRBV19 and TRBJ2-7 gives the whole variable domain DGGITQSPKYLFRKEGQNVTLSCEQNLNHDAMYWYRQDPGQGLRLIYYSQIVNDFQKGDIAEGYSVSREKKESFPLTVTSAQKNPTAFYLCAIPSYEQYFGPGTRLTVT.

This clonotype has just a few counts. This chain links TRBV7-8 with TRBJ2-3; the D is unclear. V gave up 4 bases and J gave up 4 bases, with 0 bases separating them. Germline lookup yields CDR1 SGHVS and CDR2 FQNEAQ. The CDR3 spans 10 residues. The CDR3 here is CASSSDTQYF. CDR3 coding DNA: TGTGCCAGCAGCTCAGATACGCAGTATTTT.

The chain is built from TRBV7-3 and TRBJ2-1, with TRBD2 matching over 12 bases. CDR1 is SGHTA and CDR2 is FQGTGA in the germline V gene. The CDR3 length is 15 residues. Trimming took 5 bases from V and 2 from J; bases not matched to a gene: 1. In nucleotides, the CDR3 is TGTGCCAGCAGCCCTAGCGGGAGGGCCTACAATGAGCAGTTCTTC. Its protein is CASSPSGRAYNEQFF.

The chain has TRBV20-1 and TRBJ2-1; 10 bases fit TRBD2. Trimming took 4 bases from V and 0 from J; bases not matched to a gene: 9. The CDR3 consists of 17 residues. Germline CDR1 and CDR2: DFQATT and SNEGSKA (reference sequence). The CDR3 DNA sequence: TGCAGTGCTAATGGACTAGCGGCCACGACCTCCTACAATGAGCAGTTCTTC. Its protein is CSANGLAATTSYNEQFF.

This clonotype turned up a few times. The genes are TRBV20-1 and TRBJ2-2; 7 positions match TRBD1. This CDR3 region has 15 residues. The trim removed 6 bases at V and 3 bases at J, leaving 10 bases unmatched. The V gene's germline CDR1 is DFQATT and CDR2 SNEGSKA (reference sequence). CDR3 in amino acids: CSAMEQTGYTGELFF. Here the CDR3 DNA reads TGCAGTGCCATGGAACAGACAGGGTACACCGGGGAGCTGTTTTTT.

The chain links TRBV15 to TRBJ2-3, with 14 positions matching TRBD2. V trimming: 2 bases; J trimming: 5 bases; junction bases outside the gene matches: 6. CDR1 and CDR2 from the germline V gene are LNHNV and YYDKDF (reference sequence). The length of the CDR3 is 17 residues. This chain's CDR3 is CATSRLGLAGVGDTQYF. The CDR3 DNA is TGTGCCACCAGCAGACTGGGACTAGCGGGAGTAGGAGATACGCAGTATTTT.

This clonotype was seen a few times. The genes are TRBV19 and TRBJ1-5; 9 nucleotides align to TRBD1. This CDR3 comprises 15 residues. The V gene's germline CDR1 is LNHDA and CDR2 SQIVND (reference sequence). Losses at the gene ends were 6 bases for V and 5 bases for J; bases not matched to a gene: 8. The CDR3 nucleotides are TGTGCCAGTAGCACACAGGGGGCAGGTTATCAGCCCCAGCATTTT. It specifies CASSTQGAGYQPQHF. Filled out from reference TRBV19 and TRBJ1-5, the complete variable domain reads DGGITQSPKYLFRKEGQNVTLSCEQNLNHDAMYWYRQDPGQGLRLIYYSQIVNDFQKGDIAEGYSVSREKKESFPLTVTSAQKNPTAFYLCASSTQGAGYQPQHFGDGTRLSIL.